Here is one T cell receptor (beta chain) with its context. Repertoires were generated with immunoSEQ multiplex PCR, while TCRdb's copy carries only in-frame clones and drops some. In the table there are about 200,000 clones, roughly nine tenths of which are singletons. This specimen comes from a study of blood T cell repertoires in COVID-19. Whole-study context: The origin of the acute and convalescent COVID-19 samples was the United States, Italy and Spain.

The CDR3 is made up of 15 amino acids. V was pared by 3 bases and J by 4 bases, with 6 bases of the junction left unmatched. Germline CDR1 is LGHNT and CDR2 is FRNRAP. The receptor comes from a woman aged 40-49 years in a cohort exposed to, infected with or recovered from COVID-19 (not recorded which). Sequenced material: PBMCs or T cells enriched from blood (not recorded which). The chain couples TRBV12-5 to TRBJ1-1, with 9 bases that match TRBD1. This CDR3 reads CASGLATGGLTEAFF. The CDR3 DNA reads as TGTGCTAGTGGTTTAGCCACAGGGGGCCTCACTGAAGCTTTCTTT. The full variable domain, with the rest looked up from reference TRBV12-5 and TRBJ1-1, is DARVTQTPRHKVTEMGQEVTMRCQPILGHNTVFWYRQTMMQGLELLAYFRNRAPLDDSGMPKDRFSAEMPDATLATLKIQPSEPRDSAVYFCASGLATGGLTEAFFGQGTRLTVV.